Listed below are T cell receptor beta chains from one sample, sequenced in a study of T-cell reconstitution after alpha-beta-depleted transplantation in children. MiXCR was run by TCRdb on the PCR reads, yielding one entry per CDR3 protein. The sample lists 500,000 to 600,000 distinct CDR3 sequences; roughly 33% were seen once. The sequencing here drew on PBMCs from the stem cell graft donor, taken from the stem cell graft. The receptors shown here come from a human donor who donated a stem cell graft to a child with aplastic anemia. The CDR3 runs from the conserved cysteine through the conserved F or W. The D gene is left open where the match is weak. Clone size, where shown, is once, few, many, or a class for clones that have expanded.

v_gene: TRBV20-1; len: 18; j_gene: TRBJ2-5; d_gene: TRBD2; abundance: few; CDR3nt: TGCAGTGCTAGAGGAGGGGCCAGCGGGAAGACCCTCCAAGAGACCCAGTACTTC; CDR3aa: CSARGGASGKTLQETQYF
v_gene: TRBV7-6; len: 17; j_gene: TRBJ2-5; d_gene: TRBD2; abundance: few; CDR3nt: TGTGCCAGCAGCGAACGGACTAGCGGGGCTTTCCAAGAGACCCAGTACTTC; CDR3aa: CASSERTSGAFQETQYF
v_gene: TRBV11-2; len: 18; j_gene: TRBJ2-3; d_gene: TRBD2; abundance: few; CDR3nt: TGTGCCAGCAGCTTTCAGTCGAGGTGGGCGGGAGTCGCAGATACGCAGTATTTT; CDR3aa: CASSFQSRWAGVADTQYF
v_gene: TRBV29-1; len: 14; j_gene: TRBJ2-1; d_gene: TRBD2; abundance: few; CDR3nt: TGCAGCGTTATTCTAGCGGGAGTTAACAATGAGCAGTTCTTC; CDR3aa: CSVILAGVNNEQFF
v_gene: TRBV5-1; len: 16; j_gene: TRBJ1-1; d_gene: TRBD1; abundance: NA; CDR3nt: TGCGCCAGCAGCTCAAGGGGTGACAGGGTGAACACTGAAGCTTTCTTT; CDR3aa: CASSSRGDRVNTEAFF
v_gene: TRBV7-9; len: 15; j_gene: TRBJ2-1; d_gene: TRBD2; abundance: NA; CDR3nt: TGTGCCAGCAGCTTAGCGCGAGAGACTAGCAACGAGCAGTTCTTC; CDR3aa: CASSLARETSNEQFF
v_gene: TRBV6-5; len: 16; j_gene: TRBJ2-5; d_gene: TRBD2; abundance: few; CDR3nt: TGTGCCAGCAGTTACTTACCTAGCGGGAGTTCGAAGACCCAGTACTTC; CDR3aa: CASSYLPSGSSKTQYF
v_gene: TRBV10-1; len: 13; j_gene: TRBJ1-1; d_gene: NA; abundance: NA; CDR3nt: TGCGCCAGCAGTGTAGGTCCAAACACTGAAGCTTTCTTT; CDR3aa: CASSVGPNTEAFF
v_gene: TRBV15; len: 17; j_gene: TRBJ2-1; d_gene: TRBD2; abundance: NA; CDR3nt: TGTGCCACCAGCAGAGAGCGTGGCGGGAGGCCCCACAATGAGCAGTTCTTC; CDR3aa: CATSRERGGRPHNEQFF
v_gene: TRBV30; len: 13; j_gene: TRBJ2-5; d_gene: NA; abundance: NA; CDR3nt: TGTGCCTGGAGAGGGAATATTGGGGAGACCCAGTACTTC; CDR3aa: CAWRGNIGETQYF
v_gene: TRBV9; len: 16; j_gene: TRBJ2-2; d_gene: NA; abundance: NA; CDR3nt: TGTGCCAGCAGCCTAGGTTCGCGGGAAAGCACCGGGGAGCTGTTTTTT; CDR3aa: CASSLGSRESTGELFF
v_gene: TRBV5-1; len: 15; j_gene: TRBJ2-1; d_gene: NA; abundance: NA; CDR3nt: TGCGCCAGCAGCTCGACCGGGAATAGATACAATGAGCAGTTCTTC; CDR3aa: CASSSTGNRYNEQFF
v_gene: TRBV12-3/TRBV12-4; len: 15; j_gene: TRBJ2-7; d_gene: NA; abundance: NA; CDR3nt: TGTGCCAGCAGTTTATTGTGGGCTCAGGCCTACGAGCAGTACTTC; CDR3aa: CASSLLWAQAYEQYF
v_gene: TRBV7-2; len: 12; j_gene: TRBJ1-2; d_gene: NA; abundance: many; CDR3nt: TGTGCCAGCAGCTTAGTGGGGGATGGCTACACCTTC; CDR3aa: CASSLVGDGYTF
v_gene: TRBV20-1; len: 14; j_gene: TRBJ2-1; d_gene: NA; abundance: NA; CDR3nt: TGCAGTGCTGGGCCCGGGGGCTCCTACAATGAGCAGTTCTTC; CDR3aa: CSAGPGGSYNEQFF
v_gene: TRBV27; len: 16; j_gene: TRBJ1-6; d_gene: NA; abundance: many; CDR3nt: TGTGCCAGGGTTTGGCGTACAGGGCAGGGGCAATCACCCCTCCACTTT; CDR3aa: CARVWRTGQGQSPLHF
v_gene: TRBV6-2/TRBV6-3; len: 14; j_gene: TRBJ1-2; d_gene: NA; abundance: NA; CDR3nt: TGTGCCAGCCATAAAGGAACTGATCTATATGGCTACACCTTC; CDR3aa: CASHKGTDLYGYTF
v_gene: TRBV7-2; len: 11; j_gene: TRBJ2-5; d_gene: NA; abundance: NA; CDR3nt: TGTGCCAGCCGCCTAGTGGAGACCCAGTACTTC; CDR3aa: CASRLVETQYF
v_gene: TRBV4-3; len: 16; j_gene: TRBJ2-1; d_gene: TRBD1; abundance: NA; CDR3nt: TGCGCCAGCAGCGCCCCCGGGACAGCGATGTACAATGAGCAGTTCTTC; CDR3aa: CASSAPGTAMYNEQFF
v_gene: TRBV12-3/TRBV12-4; len: 15; j_gene: TRBJ1-1; d_gene: NA; abundance: NA; CDR3nt: TGTGCCAGCAGTTTCATACAGCCGATGAACACTGAAGCTTTCTTT; CDR3aa: CASSFIQPMNTEAFF
v_gene: TRBV12-3/TRBV12-4; len: 15; j_gene: TRBJ2-1; d_gene: TRBD2; abundance: few; CDR3nt: TGTGCCAGCAGTTTTGTGGCGGGAGGGTTCGATGAGCAGTTCTTC; CDR3aa: CASSFVAGGFDEQFF
v_gene: TRBV28; len: 17; j_gene: TRBJ1-5; d_gene: TRBD1; abundance: NA; CDR3nt: TGTGCCAGCAGTCGTATGAGGAGCCAGGGGGCGCATCAGCCCCAGCATTTT; CDR3aa: CASSRMRSQGAHQPQHF
v_gene: TRBV5-1; len: 13; j_gene: TRBJ2-1; d_gene: NA; abundance: few; CDR3nt: TGCGCCAGCAGCCTCGGGTCAGATGGTGAGCAGTTCTTC; CDR3aa: CASSLGSDGEQFF
v_gene: TRBV6-1; len: 16; j_gene: TRBJ2-3; d_gene: TRBD2; abundance: NA; CDR3nt: TGTGCCAGCAGTGAATTAGGCGGGGGATACACAGATACGCAGTATTTT; CDR3aa: CASSELGGGYTDTQYF
v_gene: TRBV29-1; len: 9; j_gene: TRBJ2-1; d_gene: NA; abundance: few; CDR3nt: TGCAGCGTTGCTAGGGAGCAGTTCTTC; CDR3aa: CSVAREQFF
v_gene: TRBV6-5; len: 12; j_gene: TRBJ1-1; d_gene: NA; abundance: NA; CDR3nt: TGTGCCAGCAGTTACTCCGGGGGGGAAGCTTTCTTT; CDR3aa: CASSYSGGEAFF